A selection of T cell receptor beta chains follows, all from one sample in a study of blood T cells in healthy people across ages. From the 5' RACE reads, TCRdb called clonotypes with MiXCR, one entry per CDR3 protein. The sample has 650,000 to 950,000 distinct CDR3 sequences, around 45% seen once; the top ten hold nearly 20%. Material for sequencing was blood. The receptors come from a man aged 60 to 75 in good health. The CDR3 runs from the conserved cysteine through the conserved F or W. The order of the fields is clone size, D gene, V gene, J gene, CDR3 protein, CDR3 DNA. D genes are given only for firm matches. Expanded clones are given a class, and other clones once, few, many or no size at all.

size: few; D: -; V: TRBV9; J: TRBJ2-2; CDR3: CASSESSITGELFF; DNA: TGTGCCAGCAGCGAATCCTCAATCACCGGGGAGCTGTTTTTT
size: -; D: TRBD2; V: TRBV10-2; J: TRBJ2-5; CDR3: CARAGEPQETQYF; DNA: TGCGCCAGAGCGGGGGAGCCCCAAGAGACCCAGTACTTC
size: -; D: -; V: TRBV5-4; J: TRBJ1-1; CDR3: CASSLTVGQNTEAFF; DNA: TGTGCCAGCAGCCTTACCGTGGGGCAGAACACTGAAGCTTTCTTT
size: -; D: -; V: TRBV27; J: TRBJ2-7; CDR3: CATLGGGAEQYF; DNA: TGTGCCACCCTAGGGGGAGGGGCCGAGCAGTACTTC
size: -; D: -; V: TRBV7-8; J: TRBJ2-7; CDR3: CASSFLAGNYEQYF; DNA: TGTGCCAGCAGCTTTCTCGCAGGGAACTACGAGCAGTACTTC
size: few; D: -; V: TRBV20-1; J: TRBJ2-7; CDR3: CSARRSLNYEQYF; DNA: TGCAGTGCCCGGCGTAGTCTAAACTACGAGCAGTACTTC
size: -; D: -; V: TRBV6-6; J: TRBJ2-7; CDR3: CAGSYGRGLSYEQYF; DNA: TGTGCCGGCAGTTACGGCAGGGGCCTCTCCTACGAGCAGTACTTC
size: -; D: -; V: TRBV6-5; J: TRBJ1-5; CDR3: CASSYSTAGRYYSNQPQHF; DNA: TGTGCCAGCAGTTACTCGACTGCGGGAAGGTATTATAGCAATCAGCCCCAGCATTTT
size: once; D: -; V: TRBV27; J: TRBJ1-1; CDR3: CASATHWNTEAFF; DNA: TGTGCCAGCGCTACCCACTGGAACACTGAAGCTTTCTTT
size: once; D: TRBD1; V: TRBV7-2; J: TRBJ2-4; CDR3: CASIFTGGRNIQYF; DNA: TGTGCCAGCATCTTTACAGGGGGTAGAAACATTCAGTACTTC
size: -; D: -; V: TRBV27; J: TRBJ2-7; CDR3: CASSPGPRFKQYF; DNA: TGTGCCAGCAGTCCGGGACCGCGTTTCAAGCAGTACTTC
size: few; D: -; V: TRBV11-3; J: TRBJ2-1; CDR3: CASSRPLSITYNEQFF; DNA: TGTGCCAGCAGCCGGCCGCTTTCGATAACCTACAATGAGCAGTTCTTC
size: few; D: TRBD1; V: TRBV7-2; J: TRBJ2-1; CDR3: CASSSDRDRIVNEQFF; DNA: TGTGCCAGCAGCTCAGACCGGGACAGGATAGTCAATGAGCAGTTCTTC
size: many; D: TRBD2; V: TRBV20-1; J: TRBJ2-1; CDR3: CSAKTGTRQFF; DNA: TGCAGTGCTAAAACCGGGACTAGACAGTTCTTC
size: -; D: -; V: TRBV5-1; J: TRBJ2-4; CDR3: CASSRVSGNIQYF; DNA: TGCGCCAGCAGCAGGGTGTCGGGAAACATTCAGTACTTC
size: few; D: TRBD1; V: TRBV29-1; J: TRBJ1-5; CDR3: CSGGQGVGQPQHF; DNA: TGCAGCGGCGGACAGGGGGTAGGTCAGCCCCAGCATTTT
size: few; D: TRBD1; V: TRBV28; J: TRBJ2-5; CDR3: CASSPGTGWGIQETQYF; DNA: TGTGCCAGCAGTCCCGGGACAGGGTGGGGGATCCAAGAGACCCAGTACTTC
size: many; D: -; V: TRBV4-3; J: TRBJ2-2; CDR3: CASSRSTRWDGELFF; DNA: TGCGCCAGCAGCCGATCCACGCGGTGGGACGGGGAGCTGTTTTTT
size: -; D: -; V: TRBV7-9; J: TRBJ2-4; CDR3: CASSPELAYKNIQYF; DNA: TGTGCCAGCAGCCCAGAGCTAGCGTACAAAAACATTCAGTACTTC
size: -; D: TRBD1; V: TRBV7-9; J: TRBJ2-3; CDR3: CTSCPPGQTSTDTQYF; DNA: TGTACCAGCTGTCCCCCGGGACAGACTAGCACAGATACGCAGTATTTT
size: -; D: -; V: TRBV6-2/TRBV6-3; J: TRBJ1-2; CDR3: CASKTPGSLNYGYTF; DNA: TGTGCCAGTAAAACACCGGGCAGCCTCAACTATGGCTACACCTTC
size: -; D: TRBD1; V: TRBV7-2; J: TRBJ1-1; CDR3: CASSRGTENTEAFF; DNA: TGTGCCAGCAGCCGAGGGACAGAGAACACTGAAGCTTTCTTT
size: -; D: -; V: TRBV13; J: TRBJ1-2; CDR3: CASSSLRDSAPVNYGYTF; DNA: TGTGCCAGCAGTTCTCTACGGGACTCCGCCCCGGTCAACTATGGCTACACCTTC
size: -; D: TRBD2; V: TRBV7-2; J: TRBJ2-3; CDR3: CASSLGAGADTQYF; DNA: TGTGCCAGCAGCTTAGGAGCGGGGGCAGATACGCAGTATTTT
size: -; D: TRBD2; V: TRBV7-2; J: TRBJ2-1; CDR3: CASSIRGGNRNEQFF; DNA: TGTGCCAGCAGCATCCGGGGGGGAAACAGAAATGAGCAGTTCTTC
size: -; D: -; V: TRBV5-1; J: TRBJ2-3; CDR3: CASSLGDGASTDTQYF; DNA: TGCGCCAGCAGCTTGGGTGACGGGGCCAGCACAGATACGCAGTATTTT
size: few; D: -; V: TRBV7-2; J: TRBJ2-1; CDR3: CASSLAGLHEQFF; DNA: TGTGCCAGCAGCTTAGCAGGGCTCCATGAGCAGTTCTTC
size: -; D: -; V: TRBV3-1; J: TRBJ2-6; CDR3: CASSLQGLGANVLTF; DNA: TGTGCCAGCAGCCTACAGGGATTGGGCGCCAACGTCCTGACTTTC
size: few; D: -; V: TRBV18; J: TRBJ2-7; CDR3: CASSPDDEQYF; DNA: TGTGCCAGCTCACCAGACGACGAGCAGTACTTC
size: many; D: -; V: TRBV25-1; J: TRBJ2-1; CDR3: CASSDPSRGSGEQFF; DNA: TGTGCCAGCAGTGACCCCAGCAGGGGCAGCGGTGAGCAGTTCTTC
size: -; D: -; V: TRBV7-9; J: TRBJ1-2; CDR3: CASSSGHGGASGYTF; DNA: TGTGCCAGCAGCTCCGGACACGGAGGAGCCTCTGGCTACACCTTC
size: -; D: TRBD1; V: TRBV7-2; J: TRBJ2-1; CDR3: CASSPRTGEQAYNEQFF; DNA: TGTGCCAGCAGCCCGCGGACAGGGGAACAAGCCTACAATGAGCAGTTCTTC
size: -; D: -; V: TRBV15; J: TRBJ1-5; CDR3: CATSSGGSSNQPQHF; DNA: TGTGCCACCAGCAGTGGGGGATCTAGCAATCAGCCCCAGCATTTT
size: few; D: TRBD1; V: TRBV6-2/TRBV6-3; J: TRBJ2-7; CDR3: CASRQTGGPLYEQYF; DNA: TGTGCCAGCAGACAGACAGGGGGCCCCTTATACGAGCAGTACTTC
size: few; D: -; V: TRBV28; J: TRBJ2-3; CDR3: CASSLTAQTDTQYF; DNA: TGTGCCAGCAGTCTGACAGCCCAAACCGATACGCAGTATTTT
size: -; D: -; V: TRBV20-1; J: TRBJ2-7; CDR3: CSATGASYEQYF; DNA: TGCAGTGCAACCGGGGCCTCCTACGAGCAGTACTTC
size: -; D: -; V: TRBV3-1; J: TRBJ2-3; CDR3: CASSQGIAGRDTQYF; DNA: TGTGCCAGCAGCCAAGGAATTGCAGGGCGTGATACGCAGTATTTT
size: -; D: -; V: TRBV30; J: TRBJ1-2; CDR3: CAWSIPPNYDYTF; DNA: TGTGCCTGGAGTATACCTCCGAACTATGACTACACCTTC
size: -; D: TRBD2; V: TRBV20-1; J: TRBJ2-5; CDR3: CSARDPRGGGETQYF; DNA: TGCAGTGCTAGAGATCCGCGGGGGGGCGGGGAGACCCAGTACTTC
size: few; D: -; V: TRBV5-6; J: TRBJ1-2; CDR3: CASSPQRGYGYTF; DNA: TGTGCCAGCAGCCCCCAAAGGGGCTATGGCTACACCTTC
size: -; D: -; V: TRBV7-9; J: TRBJ1-1; CDR3: CASSPRLGDDTEAFF; DNA: TGTGCCAGCAGCCCCCGATTGGGGGATGACACTGAAGCTTTCTTT
size: -; D: -; V: TRBV6-2/TRBV6-3; J: TRBJ2-1; CDR3: CASSYVGAPRNEQFF; DNA: TGTGCCAGCAGTTACGTAGGGGCCCCACGCAATGAGCAGTTCTTC
size: few; D: -; V: TRBV6-2/TRBV6-3; J: TRBJ1-6; CDR3: CASSLGQTPGYHF; DNA: TGTGCCAGCAGCCTCGGACAGACCCCGGGCTACCACTTT
size: few; D: TRBD1; V: TRBV5-1; J: TRBJ2-5; CDR3: CASSAPKRGPNQETQYF; DNA: TGCGCCAGCAGCGCACCTAAAAGGGGGCCCAACCAAGAGACCCAGTACTTC
size: -; D: -; V: TRBV5-5; J: TRBJ2-5; CDR3: CASSFWKETQYF; DNA: TGTGCCAGCAGCTTTTGGAAGGAGACCCAGTACTTC
size: once; D: -; V: TRBV7-9; J: TRBJ2-7; CDR3: CASSSLGATSEQYF; DNA: TGTGCCAGCAGCTCCCTCGGGGCTACCTCCGAGCAGTACTTC
size: -; D: -; V: TRBV19; J: TRBJ2-1; CDR3: CASSHQWTSYNEQFF; DNA: TGTGCCAGTAGTCACCAGTGGACCTCCTACAATGAGCAGTTCTTC
size: -; D: TRBD1; V: TRBV4-1; J: TRBJ1-1; CDR3: CASSQEGRGDFNTEAFF; DNA: TGCGCCAGCAGCCAAGAGGGCAGGGGGGATTTTAACACTGAAGCTTTCTTT
size: once; D: -; V: TRBV2; J: TRBJ1-6; CDR3: CASSVLNSPLHF; DNA: TGTGCCAGCAGTGTTCTGAATTCACCCCTCCACTTT
size: many; D: TRBD2; V: TRBV20-1; J: TRBJ2-3; CDR3: CSARLADTQYF; DNA: TGCAGTGCCAGACTAGCCGATACGCAGTATTTT
size: -; D: -; V: TRBV2; J: TRBJ2-7; CDR3: CARRTPSSYEQYF; DNA: TGTGCCAGGCGGACACCGAGCTCCTACGAGCAGTACTTC
size: -; D: -; V: TRBV7-2; J: TRBJ2-7; CDR3: CASSLHRGPSEQYF; DNA: TGTGCCAGCAGCTTACACCGGGGACCTAGCGAGCAGTACTTC
size: -; D: TRBD2; V: TRBV10-3; J: TRBJ2-1; CDR3: CAISASGGSYNEQFF; DNA: TGTGCCATCAGCGCCAGCGGGGGCTCCTACAATGAGCAGTTCTTC
size: -; D: TRBD1; V: TRBV7-3; J: TRBJ2-1; CDR3: CASSPQGTVSLYNEQFF; DNA: TGTGCCAGCAGCCCACAGGGGACAGTGAGCCTTTACAATGAGCAGTTCTTC
size: -; D: TRBD2; V: TRBV11-3; J: TRBJ2-7; CDR3: CASSQGGGLAGYEQYF; DNA: TGTGCCAGCAGCCAAGGCGGGGGGCTAGCGGGTTACGAGCAGTACTTC
size: few; D: TRBD1; V: TRBV11-2; J: TRBJ2-5; CDR3: CASSQVTGTGGETQYF; DNA: TGTGCCAGCAGCCAAGTGACCGGGACAGGGGGCGAGACCCAGTACTTC
size: few; D: TRBD1; V: TRBV27; J: TRBJ2-1; CDR3: CASGIDRGLYNEQFF; DNA: TGTGCCAGCGGAATCGACAGGGGGCTCTACAATGAGCAGTTCTTC
size: once; D: -; V: TRBV18; J: TRBJ2-3; CDR3: CASTRAFSSDTQYF; DNA: TGTGCCAGCACAAGGGCGTTTAGCTCAGATACGCAGTATTTT
size: -; D: -; V: TRBV20-1; J: TRBJ1-1; CDR3: CSARRGEVNTEAFF; DNA: TGCAGTGCTAGAAGAGGCGAGGTGAACACTGAAGCTTTCTTT
size: many; D: -; V: TRBV4-1; J: TRBJ2-1; CDR3: CASSQYVRGSEQFF; DNA: TGCGCCAGCAGCCAATATGTCAGAGGCAGTGAGCAGTTCTTC